Listed below are T cell receptor beta chains from one sample, sequenced in a study of cytomegalovirus exposure and HLA in healthy donors. Assay used: immunoSEQ multiplex PCR; TCRdb lists only in-frame clones, some missing. The data show some 350,000 clones, about nine tenths seen once. The specimen was PBMCs. These receptors came from a woman in her thirties in good health and CMV-seropositive. Both conserved end residues are part of each CDR3. D genes are given only for firm matches. Rows may omit the clone size; those that give it use once, few, many or a size class.

J: TRBJ2-7
D: NA
size: NA
V: TRBV27
length: 14
CDR3: CASTSTGVSYEQYF
DNA: TGTGCCAGCACTTCGACGGGAGTGTCATACGAGCAGTACTTC

J: TRBJ2-7
D: TRBD1
size: NA
V: TRBV20-1
length: 10
CDR3: CSAGQVEQYF
DNA: TGCAGTGCTGGACAGGTCGAGCAGTACTTC

J: TRBJ1-2
D: TRBD1
size: NA
V: TRBV28
length: 14
CDR3: CASSLPGGNYGYTF
DNA: TGTGCCAGCAGTTTACCAGGGGGTAACTATGGCTACACCTTC

J: TRBJ2-2
D: TRBD2
size: NA
V: TRBV9
length: 16
CDR3: CASREGGPSNTGELFF
DNA: TGTGCCAGCAGGGAGGGAGGGCCCTCGAACACCGGGGAGCTGTTTTTT

J: TRBJ2-5
D: TRBD1
size: NA
V: TRBV2
length: 16
CDR3: CASGPRQGLVKETQYF
DNA: TGTGCCAGCGGCCCAAGACAGGGATTAGTAAAAGAGACCCAGTACTTC

J: TRBJ2-1
D: TRBD1
size: few
V: TRBV7-7
length: 15
CDR3: CASSRDRGRNNEQFF
DNA: TGTGCCAGCAGCCGAGACAGGGGGAGGAACAATGAGCAGTTCTTC

J: TRBJ2-3
D: NA
size: NA
V: TRBV5-1
length: 12
CDR3: CASSLDTDTQYF
DNA: TGCGCCAGCAGCTTGGACACAGATACGCAGTATTTT

J: TRBJ1-1
D: NA
size: NA
V: TRBV5-4
length: 14
CDR3: CASRPQGMNTEAFF
DNA: TGTGCCAGCAGGCCACAGGGTATGAACACTGAAGCTTTCTTT

J: TRBJ2-5
D: TRBD2
size: NA
V: TRBV4-2
length: 16
CDR3: CASSQVGLAGKETQYF
DNA: TGTGCCAGCAGCCAAGTGGGACTAGCGGGGAAAGAGACCCAGTACTTC

J: TRBJ2-7
D: NA
size: NA
V: TRBV15
length: 15
CDR3: CATSRAPGSSYEQYF
DNA: TGTGCCACCAGCAGAGCGCCGGGCAGCTCCTACGAGCAGTACTTC

J: TRBJ2-5
D: NA
size: NA
V: TRBV4-3
length: 13
CDR3: CASSQDRTETQYF
DNA: TGCGCCAGCAGCCAAGATCGAACAGAGACCCAGTACTTC

J: TRBJ2-7
D: NA
size: few
V: TRBV7-3
length: 13
CDR3: CASSLGVSYEQYF
DNA: TGTGCCAGCAGCTTAGGGGTCTCCTACGAGCAGTACTTC

J: TRBJ2-5
D: NA
size: NA
V: TRBV4-2
length: 15
CDR3: CASSQERGRQETQYF
DNA: TGTGCCAGCAGCCAAGAAAGGGGCAGGCAAGAGACCCAGTACTTC

J: TRBJ2-7
D: NA
size: NA
V: TRBV14
length: 14
CDR3: CASSLSGMIGEQYF
DNA: TGTGCCAGCAGCCTATCTGGGATGATCGGCGAGCAGTACTTC

J: TRBJ1-2
D: NA
size: NA
V: TRBV18
length: 15
CDR3: CASSPDEDRNYGYTF
DNA: TGTGCCAGCTCACCCGACGAAGATCGAAACTATGGCTACACCTTC

J: TRBJ2-3
D: NA
size: NA
V: TRBV9
length: 13
CDR3: CASSVGMSDTQYF
DNA: TGTGCCAGCAGCGTAGGCATGTCAGATACGCAGTATTTT

J: TRBJ2-3
D: TRBD1
size: NA
V: TRBV5-4
length: 14
CDR3: CASSGRTGEDTQYF
DNA: TGTGCCAGCAGCGGCAGGACAGGGGAAGATACGCAGTATTTT

J: TRBJ1-1
D: NA
size: NA
V: TRBV14
length: 13
CDR3: CASSQKTDTEAFF
DNA: TGTGCCAGCAGCCAAAAGACAGACACTGAAGCTTTCTTT

J: TRBJ2-2
D: TRBD1
size: once
V: TRBV7-2
length: 15
CDR3: CASSLGQGLTGELFF
DNA: TGTGCCAGCAGCCTTGGACAGGGTCTAACCGGGGAGCTGTTTTTT

J: TRBJ1-1
D: NA
size: NA
V: TRBV27
length: 14
CDR3: CASRKDSWNTEAFF
DNA: TGTGCCAGCAGAAAAGACAGCTGGAACACTGAAGCTTTCTTT

J: TRBJ1-2
D: NA
size: NA
V: TRBV6-5
length: 14
CDR3: CASTSYDNYYGYTF
DNA: TGTGCCAGCACATCCTACGACAATTATTATGGCTACACCTTC

J: TRBJ2-5
D: NA
size: NA
V: TRBV28
length: 15
CDR3: CASSLSPPRRETQYF
DNA: TGTGCCAGCAGTTTATCCCCCCCCAGGCGAGAGACCCAGTACTTC

J: TRBJ2-7
D: NA
size: NA
V: TRBV6-1
length: 14
CDR3: CASTEGTPRHEQYF
DNA: TGTGCCAGCACGGAAGGGACCCCGAGACACGAGCAGTACTTC

J: TRBJ2-7
D: TRBD1
size: NA
V: TRBV9
length: 13
CDR3: CASSVGTGDEQYF
DNA: TGTGCCAGCAGCGTGGGGACAGGGGACGAGCAGTACTTC

J: TRBJ2-2
D: NA
size: NA
V: TRBV28
length: 12
CDR3: CASTTNTGELFF
DNA: TGTGCCAGTACCACGAACACCGGGGAGCTGTTTTTT

J: TRBJ2-3
D: NA
size: NA
V: TRBV4-3
length: 16
CDR3: CASSQVMGRTTDTQYF
DNA: TGCGCCAGCAGCCAAGTTATGGGTAGGACCACAGATACGCAGTATTTT

J: TRBJ1-5
D: NA
size: NA
V: TRBV7-6
length: 13
CDR3: CASGGEGNQPQHF
DNA: TGTGCCAGCGGGGGGGAGGGCAATCAGCCCCAGCATTTT

J: TRBJ1-4
D: TRBD1
size: NA
V: TRBV5-1
length: 16
CDR3: CASGYQPGQGAEKLFF
DNA: TGCGCCAGCGGCTACCAACCGGGACAGGGGGCCGAAAAACTGTTTTTT

J: TRBJ2-7
D: TRBD1
size: NA
V: TRBV5-6
length: 14
CDR3: CASSLGQGAYEQYF
DNA: TGTGCCAGCAGCCTAGGACAGGGGGCCTACGAGCAGTACTTC

J: TRBJ2-7
D: NA
size: NA
V: TRBV7-3
length: 14
CDR3: CASSSNGEPNEQYF
DNA: TGTGCCAGCAGCTCGAACGGGGAACCGAACGAGCAGTACTTC

J: TRBJ2-1
D: NA
size: NA
V: TRBV19
length: 21
CDR3: CASSIDLEGGGQRESYNEQFF
DNA: TGTGCCAGTAGTATAGATCTTGAGGGGGGAGGGCAGAGGGAGTCCTACAATGAGCAGTTCTTC

J: TRBJ2-2
D: NA
size: few
V: TRBV15
length: 14
CDR3: CATSRDLRTGELFF
DNA: TGTGCCACCAGCAGAGATCTCAGGACCGGGGAGCTGTTTTTT

J: TRBJ1-1
D: NA
size: NA
V: TRBV30
length: 13
CDR3: CAWSPGGNTEAFF
DNA: TGTGCCTGGAGCCCGGGGGGGAACACTGAAGCTTTCTTT

J: TRBJ1-1
D: NA
size: medium-sized
V: TRBV6-5
length: 14
CDR3: CASSLTKRGTEAFF
DNA: TGTGCCAGCAGCCTGACGAAGCGGGGCACTGAAGCTTTCTTT

J: TRBJ2-7
D: NA
size: NA
V: TRBV28
length: 14
CDR3: CASKETRGPYEQYF
DNA: TGTGCCAGCAAAGAGACTAGGGGACCCTACGAGCAGTACTTC

J: TRBJ2-2
D: TRBD1
size: NA
V: TRBV29-1
length: 14
CDR3: CSVSRTGIGGELFF
DNA: TGCAGCGTTTCCCGGACAGGGATCGGCGGGGAGCTGTTTTTT

J: TRBJ2-1
D: NA
size: NA
V: TRBV30
length: 11
CDR3: CATERGNEQFF
DNA: TGTGCCACAGAGCGCGGCAATGAGCAGTTCTTC

J: TRBJ1-1
D: NA
size: NA
V: TRBV28
length: 11
CDR3: CASSPLYEAFF
DNA: TGTGCCAGCAGCCCACTTTATGAAGCTTTCTTT

J: TRBJ2-1
D: TRBD1
size: NA
V: TRBV9
length: 13
CDR3: CASSEGTGSEQFF
DNA: TGTGCCAGCAGCGAGGGGACAGGGTCGGAGCAGTTCTTC

J: TRBJ2-2
D: NA
size: NA
V: TRBV28
length: 16
CDR3: CASSLLIGVYTGELFF
DNA: TGTGCCAGCAGTTTGTTGATTGGGGTATACACCGGGGAGCTGTTTTTT

J: TRBJ1-1
D: NA
size: NA
V: TRBV7-8
length: 14
CDR3: CASSFPGRNTEAFF
DNA: TGTGCCAGCAGCTTTCCCGGGAGGAACACTGAAGCTTTCTTT

J: TRBJ2-7
D: TRBD2
size: NA
V: TRBV7-6
length: 14
CDR3: CASSPQTSGGARRF
DNA: TGTGCCAGCAGCCCGCAGACTAGCGGGGGGGCCAGGCGATTC

J: TRBJ2-1
D: TRBD2
size: NA
V: TRBV6-6
length: 16
CDR3: CASRGRLAGSYNEQFF
DNA: TGTGCCAGCAGGGGGAGGCTAGCGGGATCCTACAATGAGCAGTTCTTC

J: TRBJ2-7
D: NA
size: NA
V: TRBV28
length: 13
CDR3: CASSTGVPYEQYF
DNA: TGTGCCAGCAGTACAGGTGTGCCCTACGAGCAGTACTTC

J: TRBJ2-5
D: NA
size: NA
V: TRBV6-6
length: 13
CDR3: CASRYTGAETQYF
DNA: TGTGCCAGCAGATATACTGGAGCGGAGACCCAGTACTTC

J: TRBJ2-7
D: TRBD2
size: NA
V: TRBV9
length: 15
CDR3: CASTVGSGGAHEQYF
DNA: TGTGCCAGCACTGTGGGTAGCGGGGGGGCCCACGAGCAGTACTTC

J: TRBJ2-7
D: NA
size: NA
V: TRBV7-9
length: 15
CDR3: CASSSQDRGSYEQYF
DNA: TGTGCCAGCAGCTCACAAGATAGGGGATCGTACGAGCAGTACTTC

J: TRBJ2-1
D: NA
size: NA
V: TRBV7-6
length: 13
CDR3: CASSLGRNREQFF
DNA: TGTGCCAGCAGCTTAGGGCGAAACCGCGAGCAGTTCTTC

J: TRBJ1-1
D: TRBD1
size: NA
V: TRBV28
length: 16
CDR3: CASSLGGTGGNTEAFF
DNA: TGTGCCAGCAGTTTAGGAGGGACAGGGGGAAACACTGAAGCTTTCTTT

J: TRBJ2-1
D: NA
size: NA
V: TRBV18
length: 17
CDR3: CASSPRVTGDRYNEQFF
DNA: TGTGCCAGCTCACCAAGGGTGACGGGGGATCGGTACAATGAGCAGTTCTTC

J: TRBJ2-1
D: TRBD1
size: NA
V: TRBV7-3
length: 21
CDR3: CASSFNARQGATVSSYNEQFF
DNA: TGTGCCAGCAGCTTTAACGCAAGACAGGGGGCTACGGTCAGCTCCTACAATGAGCAGTTCTTC

J: TRBJ2-4
D: NA
size: NA
V: TRBV5-4
length: 14
CDR3: CASSRDGGKNIQYF
DNA: TGTGCCAGCAGTCGAGATGGTGGCAAAAACATTCAGTACTTC

J: TRBJ2-5
D: NA
size: NA
V: TRBV9
length: 13
CDR3: CASSHDNQETQYF
DNA: TGTGCCAGCAGCCACGACAACCAAGAGACCCAGTACTTC

J: TRBJ2-1
D: TRBD2
size: NA
V: TRBV29-1
length: 17
CDR3: CSVEGLAGGPRGYEQFF
DNA: TGCAGCGTTGAAGGCCTAGCGGGAGGGCCTCGCGGCTATGAGCAGTTCTTC

J: TRBJ2-7
D: NA
size: NA
V: TRBV19
length: 14
CDR3: CASSTGDRNYEQYF
DNA: TGTGCCAGTAGTACGGGGGACAGAAACTACGAGCAGTACTTC

J: TRBJ2-7
D: TRBD1
size: NA
V: TRBV19
length: 16
CDR3: CASSRMSGQISYEQYF
DNA: TGTGCCAGTAGTAGGATGTCGGGACAGATATCCTACGAGCAGTACTTC

J: TRBJ2-7
D: TRBD1
size: few
V: TRBV4-2
length: 15
CDR3: CASSHRTGSSYEQYF
DNA: TGTGCCAGCAGCCATCGGACAGGGAGCTCCTACGAGCAGTACTTC

J: TRBJ2-5
D: TRBD1
size: NA
V: TRBV27
length: 15
CDR3: CASSWGQGAQETQYF
DNA: TGTGCCAGCAGTTGGGGACAGGGGGCACAAGAGACCCAGTACTTC

J: TRBJ2-3
D: NA
size: NA
V: TRBV4-3
length: 13
CDR3: CASSQGAADTQYF
DNA: TGCGCCAGCAGCCAAGGGGCGGCAGATACGCAGTATTTT

J: TRBJ2-5
D: NA
size: NA
V: TRBV11-2
length: 13
CDR3: CASSLGSAETQYF
DNA: TGTGCCAGCAGCTTAGGGTCAGCGGAGACCCAGTACTTC